These 29 T cell receptor beta chains came from one sample sequenced in a study of OX40 agonist ivuxolimab in advanced cancers. Produced via immunoSEQ multiplex PCR; TCRdb's table is partial and in-frame only. The data show tens of thousands of clones, 75% to 90% seen once. Sequences were derived from CD4+ or CD8+ T cells sorted from blood, sampled in a trial of the OX40 agonist ivuxolimab. The source of these receptors is an adult with an advanced solid tumor such as melanoma, head and neck, liver or kidney cancer.

The rearrangement joins TRBV5-1 to TRBJ1-6; D is possibly TRBD1 (6 bases). The CDR3 length is 15 residues. Germline-derived CDR1 and CDR2 are SGHRS and YFSETQ. Trimming shortened V by 0 bases and J by 9 bases, and 13 bases separated the two germline ends. The DNA of the CDR3 is TGCGCCAGCAGCTTGGAGGGGGGAGTCGGTTCACCCCTCCACTTT. It yields the protein CASSLEGGVGSPLHF.

The V call is TRBV7-9, the J call TRBJ2-5; tentatively, D is TRBD1 or TRBD2 (7 bases each). There are 16 residues in the CDR3. Germline V gene data show CDR1 as SEHNR and CDR2 as FQNEAQ (reference sequence). The V and J ends lost 1 base and 2 bases respectively, with 14 bases between them. CDR3 DNA: TGTGCCAGCAGCTTAGATGCCAGGGGGGGACAAGAGACCCAGTACTTC. Protein product: CASSLDARGGQETQYF.

The rearrangement links TRBV9 to TRBJ2-1; 9 bases align to TRBD2. This CDR3 contains 16 residues. Trimming took 4 bases from V and 5 from J; bases not matched to a gene: 10. Germline V gene lookup returns CDR1 SGDLS and CDR2 YYNGEE. The DNA of the CDR3 is TGTGCCAGCAGCTCAGATAGCGGGAGCTTGAACAATGAGCAGTTCTTC. Protein sequence: CASSSDSGSLNNEQFF.

This sequence joins TRBV19 and TRBJ2-1, with 14 bases aligning to TRBD2. Germline-derived CDR1 and CDR2 are LNHDA and SQIVND (reference sequence). This CDR3 spans 16 amino acids. Trimming removed 7 bases from V and 2 bases from J; junction bases left unmatched: 4. CDR3 bases: TGTGCCAGTACGGGGACTAGCGGGAGTCCCTACAATGAGCAGTTCTTC. Amino acids: CASTGTSGSPYNEQFF.

The V call is TRBV19, the J call TRBJ1-5, with D possibly being TRBD1 (6 bases). The CDR3 has 15 amino acids. Looked up from germline, CDR1 is LNHDA and CDR2 is SQIVND (reference sequence). The V end lost 7 bases, the J end lost 7 bases, and 20 bases lay between the germline ends. The DNA for the CDR3 is TGTGCCAGTAACCCTGACCTCGGGGGCAGGCAGCCCCAGCATTTT. Its translation is CASNPDLGGRQPQHF. Full variable domain (missing parts from reference TRBV19 and TRBJ1-5): DGGITQSPKYLFRKEGQNVTLSCEQNLNHDAMYWYRQDPGQGLRLIYYSQIVNDFQKGDIAEGYSVSREKKESFPLTVTSAQKNPTAFYLCASNPDLGGRQPQHFGDGTRLSIL.

In its sample, this clone was seen once. The chain joins TRBV6-4 to TRBJ2-3; 7 nucleotides align to TRBD2. The CDR3 has 16 amino acids. Germline-derived CDR1 and CDR2 are MRHNA and SNTAGT. Trimming took 0 bases from V and 6 from J; bases not matched to a gene: 9. The CDR3 nucleotides are TGTGCCAGCAGTGACTCCCGGGGCGGGAGTCGCGATACGCAGTATTTT. Its translation is CASSDSRGGSRDTQYF.

This rearrangement joins TRBV11-3 to TRBJ1-2; 7 nucleotides align to TRBD1. CDR3 size: 18 residues. The V gene's germline CDR1 is SGHNT and CDR2 YENEEA. The trim removed 4 bases at V and 8 bases at J, leaving 22 bases unmatched. The chain's CDR3 is CASSSTGWGQNVLWGYTF. CDR3 bases: TGTGCCAGCAGCTCGACGGGGTGGGGACAGAACGTTTTGTGGGGCTACACCTTC.

This chain joins TRBV4-1 and TRBJ2-7; D gene unclear. The CDR3 totals 15 residues. Trimming removed 0 bases at V and 2 bases at J, with 11 bases between. CDR1 is MGHRA, CDR2 YSYEKL, per germline. Written as DNA, the CDR3 is TGCGCCAGCAGCCAAGATCGCGCAGCCCCCTACGAGCAGTACTTC. Translated, it gives CASSQDRAAPYEQYF.

Points on this clone: The germline gene is not matched at one end of the junction; a read error may be the cause. The V gene is TRBV5-4, the J gene TRBJ2-5; D might be TRBD1 or TRBD2, each matching 6 bases. Germline V gives CDR1 SGHNT, CDR2 YYREEE (reference sequence). The CDR3 sequence is 16 residues long. The CDR3: CASSLGLRDNQEAQYF. DNA of the CDR3: TGTGCCAGCAGCTTGGGGTTGCGGGACAACCAAGAGGCCCAGTACTTC.

The chain combines TRBV11-2 with TRBJ2-5; no firm D call. Germline V gene data show CDR1 as SGHAT and CDR2 as FQNNGV. This CDR3 spans 14 amino acids. V was trimmed by 1 base and J by 1 base, leaving 7 bases between them. The CDR3 region has the DNA TGTGCCAGCAGCTTAGGGCAGACCCAAGAGACCCAGTACTTC. This translates into CASSLGQTQETQYF.

The chain employs TRBV7-9 and TRBJ1-6; the D gene is possibly TRBD1 (5 bases). This CDR3 region has 14 residues. V dropped 5 bases and J dropped 7 bases, with 12 bases sitting between them. Germline values: CDR1 SEHNR, CDR2 FQNEAQ (reference sequence). The CDR3 loop reads CASSPRDGNSPLHF. The CDR3 DNA follows: TGTGCCAGCAGCCCCCGGGACGGAAATTCACCCCTCCACTTT.

This clone was recorded only once. The CDR3 DNA is TGTGCCACCAGCACCGAATTTCCGAGGGTCGACAGGTTAGGATCCTACAATGAGCAGTTCTTC. It encodes CATSTEFPRVDRLGSYNEQFF. The V gene is TRBV15, the J gene TRBJ2-1, with D possibly matching TRBD1 (6 bases). Germline V gene lookup returns CDR1 LNHNV and CDR2 YYDKDF (reference sequence). The germline V and J ends were trimmed by 4 bases and 1 base, with 29 bases remaining between them. The CDR3 runs 21 residues.

The rearrangement links TRBV7-9 to TRBJ2-5; 10 nucleotides align to TRBD2. Trimming at V came to 5 bases and at J to 2 bases, leaving 2 bases not matched to a gene. Germline CDR1 is SEHNR and CDR2 is FQNEAQ (reference sequence). The CDR3 runs to 14 residues. The DNA of the CDR3 is TGTGCCAGCAGCCCAGCGGGGGGGCAAGAGACCCAGTACTTC. Translated, it gives CASSPAGGQETQYF.

The CDR3 bases are TGTGCCAGCAGGGACAGGGGAGCCAAAAACATTCAGTACTTC. The encoded protein is CASRDRGAKNIQYF. The genes are TRBV7-8 and TRBJ2-4; 9 nucleotides agree with TRBD1. The CDR3 is made up of 14 amino acids. The germline gives CDR1 SGHVS, CDR2 FQNEAQ. V lost 6 bases and J lost 0; bases outside the gene matches: 0.

V is TRBV10-3 and J is TRBJ1-4; 8 nucleotides align to TRBD1. Germline CDR1 is ENHRY and CDR2 is SYGVKD. This CDR3 region has 13 residues. The J segment lost 6 bases and the V segment lost 6 bases, leaving 3 bases of the junction unmatched. The CDR3 bases are TGTGCCATCAGCCCGACAGGGGATGAAAAACTGTTTTTT. Its translation is CAISPTGDEKLFF.

The V call is TRBV28, the J call TRBJ1-2; maybe TRBD1 (5 bases). Germline-derived CDR1 and CDR2 are MDHEN and SYDVKM. The CDR3 is made up of 14 amino acids. With 8 bases removed from V and 0 bases from J, the gap between germline ends came to 13 bases. DNA for the CDR3: TGTGCCAGCTCAGGCGACAGAGCTAACTATGGCTACACCTTC. This sequence encodes CASSGDRANYGYTF.

The rearrangement links TRBV30 to TRBJ2-7; D call uncertain. The CDR3 contains 11 residues. Germline V CDR1 and CDR2: GTSNPN, SVGIG (reference sequence). Trimming left V 4 bases short and J 5 bases short, with 9 bases between. CDR3 coding DNA: TGTGCCTGGACAGTACTGGACGAGCAGTACTTC. Its translation is CAWTVLDEQYF.

The chain employs TRBV5-1 and TRBJ2-2; tentative D call: TRBD1 (5 bases). Germline V gene lookup returns CDR1 SGHRS and CDR2 YFSETQ. V lost 5 bases and J 1 base, leaving 12 bases between the germline ends. The length of the CDR3 is 15 residues. The CDR3 loop is CASRDRGQNTGELFF. The CDR3 DNA is TGCGCCAGCAGAGATCGTGGACAGAACACCGGGGAGCTGTTTTTT.

The V call is TRBV5-4, the J call TRBJ1-2; D gene unclear. The CDR3 consists of 15 residues. Germline CDR1 is SGHNT and CDR2 is YYREEE (reference sequence). The germline V and J ends were trimmed by 0 bases and 4 bases, with 13 bases remaining between them. The CDR3 DNA reads TGTGCCAGCAGCTTGGGGGGTGAGGCAGTCTATGGCTACACCTTC. It specifies CASSLGGEAVYGYTF.

This rearrangement joins TRBV11-2 to TRBJ2-4, with 11 positions matching TRBD2. Germline CDR1 reads SGHAT; CDR2 reads FQNNGV. The CDR3 loop spans 16 amino acids. V lost 5 bases to trimming and J lost 6 bases; unmatched junction nucleotides: 9. CDR3 residues: CASSPTSGASGNIQYF. The CDR3 DNA sequence: TGTGCCAGCAGCCCGACTAGCGGGGCCTCCGGAAACATTCAGTACTTC.

V gene TRBV12-5 combines with J gene TRBJ2-3; TRBD2 matches 8 bases. CDR1 is LGHNT and CDR2 is FRNRAP in the germline V gene. V shed 6 bases and J 1 base; nucleotides not matched to a gene: 6. The CDR3 runs to 15 residues. CDR3 bases: TGTGCTAGTGGGGCGACTAGCGTAGGCACAGATACGCAGTATTTT. Protein sequence: CASGATSVGTDTQYF.

J is TRBJ2-2 and V is TRBV18, with a tentative D call TRBD2 (6 bases). Germline CDR1 KGHSH, CDR2 LQKENI. The CDR3 is 15 residues long. Trimming took 3 bases from V and 4 from J, leaving 12 bases between them. CDR3 in DNA: TGTGCCAGCTCACCGACACTAGCAGTCACCGGGGAGCTGTTTTTT. Residues: CASSPTLAVTGELFF.

This chain joins TRBV5-1 and TRBJ2-5; the match to TRBD2 covers 8 bases. Looked up from germline, CDR1 is SGHRS and CDR2 is YFSETQ. This CDR3 contains 15 residues. V shed 4 bases, J shed 4 bases, and the junction held 9 bases outside the gene matches. DNA for the CDR3: TGCGCCAGCAGCCCAGGACTAGCCGGGGGAGAGACCCAGTACTTC. Its protein is CASSPGLAGGETQYF.

This clone is medium-sized (0.01 to 0.1%) within its sample. The rearrangement joins TRBV7-3 to TRBJ1-5; D uncertain. The CDR3 extends over 13 amino acids. V was pared by 2 bases and J by 3 bases, with 5 bases between. Germline CDR1 reads SGHTA; CDR2 reads FQGTGA. CDR3 sequence: CASSLGVNQPQHF. CDR3 nucleotide sequence: TGTGCCAGCAGCTTAGGCGTCAATCAGCCCCAGCATTTT. Supplemented by reference TRBV7-3 and TRBJ1-5, the full variable domain reads GAGVSQTPSNKVTEKGKYVELRCDPISGHTALYWYRQSLGQGPEFLIYFQGTGAADDSGLPNDRFFAVRPEGSVSTLKIQRTERGDSAVYLCASSLGVNQPQHFGDGTRLSIL.

The chain joins TRBV2 to TRBJ1-6; 10 bases are shared with TRBD1. V was clipped by 8 bases and J by 8 bases; unmatched bases: 6. Germline CDR1 reads SNHLY; CDR2 reads FYNNEI. This CDR3 spans 14 amino acids. The CDR3 bases are TGTGCCAGCTCCGTGGGACAGGGGTATTCACCCCTCCACTTT. Translated: CASSVGQGYSPLHF.

The V and J genes are TRBV10-2 and TRBJ2-2; a weak D match, TRBD1 (5 bases). The CDR3 covers 14 residues. Trimming pared 2 bases from V and 6 bases from J, leaving 10 bases between. Germline assignment: CDR1 WSHSY and CDR2 SAAADI. The CDR3 spells CASSEAQGAGELFF. CDR3 sequence (DNA): TGCGCCAGCAGTGAGGCTCAGGGCGCCGGGGAGCTGTTTTTT.

This sequence joins TRBV4-2 and TRBJ1-2, with TRBD1 identical over 7 bases. V was pared by 2 bases and J by 7 bases, with 4 bases of the junction left unmatched. Germline loops: CDR1 LGHNA, CDR2 YNFKEQ. This CDR3 is built from 13 residues. CDR3: CASSQRQGGGYTF. CDR3 coding DNA: TGTGCCAGCAGCCAACGACAGGGTGGTGGCTACACCTTC.

V and J are TRBV13 and TRBJ2-1; 9 positions match TRBD2. Looked up from germline, CDR1 is PRHDT and CDR2 is FYEKMQ (reference sequence). V was pared by 2 bases and J by 9 bases, with 8 bases of the junction left unmatched. CDR3 length: 15 amino acids. The CDR3 protein is CASSLMREGRFEQFF. The DNA for the CDR3 is TGTGCCAGCAGCTTAATGCGGGAGGGCCGTTTTGAGCAGTTCTTC.

The chain is built from TRBV30 and TRBJ2-3, with TRBD1 identical over 7 bases. Trimming removed 3 bases from V and 3 bases from J; junction bases left unmatched: 12. The CDR3 runs to 16 residues. The germline V gene encodes CDR1 GTSNPN and CDR2 SVGIG (reference sequence). The DNA of the CDR3 is TGTGCCTGGAGGGGTCGACAGGGATTAGCAACAGATACGCAGTATTTT. Translating it yields CAWRGRQGLATDTQYF.